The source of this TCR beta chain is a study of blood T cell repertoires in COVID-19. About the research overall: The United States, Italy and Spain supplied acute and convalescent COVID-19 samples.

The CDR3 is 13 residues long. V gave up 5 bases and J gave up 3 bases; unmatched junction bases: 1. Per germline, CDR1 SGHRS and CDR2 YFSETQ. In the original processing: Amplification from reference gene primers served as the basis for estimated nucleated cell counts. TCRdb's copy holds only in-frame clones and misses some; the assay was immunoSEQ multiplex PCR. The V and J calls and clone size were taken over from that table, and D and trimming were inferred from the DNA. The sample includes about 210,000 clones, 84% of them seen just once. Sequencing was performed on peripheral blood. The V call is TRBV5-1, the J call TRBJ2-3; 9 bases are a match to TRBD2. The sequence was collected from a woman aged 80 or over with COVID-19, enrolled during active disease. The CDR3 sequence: CASSSGGTDTQYF. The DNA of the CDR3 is TGCGCCAGCAGTAGCGGGGGAACAGATACGCAGTATTTT.